This T cell receptor beta chain was sequenced in a study of early T cells in non-severe SARS-CoV-2 infection. Study-level findings and limits: VDJdb-based annotation leaned toward anti-spike CD8 responses and missed private and CD4 specificities.

Deletions cut 5 bases from V and 4 bases from J, with 8 bases between. In germline, CDR1 is MNHNY, CDR2 SVGAGI (reference sequence). The CDR3 loop spans 12 amino acids. Individual cDNA molecules received unique molecular identifiers during library preparation. TCRdb processed the 5' RACE reads anew with MiXCR; each CDR3 protein has one entry. The data hold about 64,000 distinct CDR3 sequences, with over 9.5% observed a single time. In regard to this clonotype: Its antigen is as yet unknown.

This chain links TRBV6-6 with TRBJ1-2, with D possibly being TRBD1 (5 bases). The TCR was taken from an adult who was a healthcare worker with PCR-confirmed SARS-CoV-2 infection or an uninfected control (not recorded which). Sequencing was performed on whole blood, taken at baseline. The CDR3 sequence is CASSTTAYGYTF. CDR3 sequence (DNA): TGTGCCAGCAGTACGACAGCCTATGGCTACACCTTC.